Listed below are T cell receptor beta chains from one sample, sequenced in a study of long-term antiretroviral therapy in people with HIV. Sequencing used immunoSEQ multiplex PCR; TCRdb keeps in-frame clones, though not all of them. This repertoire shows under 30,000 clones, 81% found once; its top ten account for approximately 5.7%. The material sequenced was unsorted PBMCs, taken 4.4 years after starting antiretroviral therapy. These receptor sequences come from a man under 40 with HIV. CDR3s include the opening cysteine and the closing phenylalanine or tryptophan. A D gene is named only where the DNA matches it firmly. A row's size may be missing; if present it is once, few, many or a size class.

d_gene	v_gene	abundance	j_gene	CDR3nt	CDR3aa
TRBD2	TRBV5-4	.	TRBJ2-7	TGTGCCAGCAGCGGTAGGGCCGGGCGGGAGGACGAGCAGTACTTC	CASSGRAGREDEQYF
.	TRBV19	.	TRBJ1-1	TGTGCCAGTAGTATAGATCGTTCTCATGCTGAAGCTTTCTTT	CASSIDRSHAEAFF
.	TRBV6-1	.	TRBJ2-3	TGTGCCAGCAGTGAACCCCCGGGGGCAAGGGATACGCAGTATTTT	CASSEPPGARDTQYF
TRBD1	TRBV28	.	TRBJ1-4	TGTGCCAGCAGGCGGACAGGTGCTAATGAAAAACTGTTTTTT	CASRRTGANEKLFF
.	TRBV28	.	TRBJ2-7	TGTGCCAGCAGCCCCGCCTACGAGCAGTACTTC	CASSPAYEQYF
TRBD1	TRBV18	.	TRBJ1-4	TGTGCCAGCTCACGCGGGACAGGGGATGAAAAACTGTTTTTT	CASSRGTGDEKLFF
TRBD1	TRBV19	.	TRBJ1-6	TGTGCCAGTAGCACGGACAGGGATAATTCACCCCTCCACTTT	CASSTDRDNSPLHF
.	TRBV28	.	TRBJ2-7	TGTGCCAGCAGTTTTCGGGGGTGGAACTACGAGCAGTACTTC	CASSFRGWNYEQYF
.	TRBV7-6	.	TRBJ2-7	TGTGCCAGCAGCTTAAGGGTCGGACAGCCTGCCTACGAGCAGTACTTC	CASSLRVGQPAYEQYF
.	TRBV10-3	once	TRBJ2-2	TGTGCCATCAGGGGGCGGGACAGTTTTACCGGGGAGCTGTTTTTT	CAIRGRDSFTGELFF
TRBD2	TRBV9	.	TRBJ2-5	TGTGCCAGCAGCGGACTAGCGGGGCTGATGGGAGAGACCCAGTACTTC	CASSGLAGLMGETQYF
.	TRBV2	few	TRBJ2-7	TGTGCCAGCAGTTGGAGGGGGTCTAACGAGCAGTACTTC	CASSWRGSNEQYF
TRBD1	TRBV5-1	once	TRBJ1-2	TGCGCCAGCAGCTTGAGGGGGCGCGACTATGGCTACACCTTC	CASSLRGRDYGYTF
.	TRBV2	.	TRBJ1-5	TGTGCCAGCAGTGAAATGTGGGGCGGATTGCCCCAGCATTTT	CASSEMWGGLPQHF
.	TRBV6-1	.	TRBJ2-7	TGTGCCAGCAGTGACTACAGCCCCTACGAGCAGTACTTC	CASSDYSPYEQYF
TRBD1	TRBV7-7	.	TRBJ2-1	TGTGCTAGCAGCTTAGATTTGACCAGGGGGAATGAGCAGTTCTTC	CASSLDLTRGNEQFF
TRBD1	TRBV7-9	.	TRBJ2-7	TGTGCCAGCAGCTTTAAGTCAGGGGGCTCCTACGAGCAGTACTTC	CASSFKSGGSYEQYF
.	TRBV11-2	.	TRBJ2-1	TGTGCCAGCAGCTTAGATTCCGATGGATACAATGAGCGGTTCTTC	CASSLDSDGYNERFF
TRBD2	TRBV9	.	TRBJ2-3	TGTGCCAGCAGCGCGGCTAGCGGGAGAGGCACAGATACGCAGTATTTT	CASSAASGRGTDTQYF
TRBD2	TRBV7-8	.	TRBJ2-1	TGTGCCAGCAGATCGGGACTAGCGGGCAGCTCCTACAATGAGCAGTTCTTC	CASRSGLAGSSYNEQFF
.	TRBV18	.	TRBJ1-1	TGTGCCAGCTCACCACCGGACGTGAACCTTGAAGCTTTCTTT	CASSPPDVNLEAFF
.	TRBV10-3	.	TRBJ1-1	TGTGCCACCCGAGAGTCCAGAGGAGCTTTCTTT	CATRESRGAFF
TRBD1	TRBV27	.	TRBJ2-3	TGTGCCAGCAGGCGACAGGGGTTGGGTCAAGATACGCAGTATTTT	CASRRQGLGQDTQYF
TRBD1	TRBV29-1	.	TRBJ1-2	TGCAGCGCATTGGGACAGGCCCCCTATGGCTACACCTTC	CSALGQAPYGYTF
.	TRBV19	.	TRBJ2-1	TGTGCCAGTAGTATCACGGTGCGGACCTACAATGAGCAGTTCTTC	CASSITVRTYNEQFF
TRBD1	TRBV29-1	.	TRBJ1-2	TGCAGCGCCCGGGACAGGCACTATGGCTACACCTTC	CSARDRHYGYTF
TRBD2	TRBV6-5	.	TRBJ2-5	TGTGCCAGCAGTTTACTAGCGGAAGTTGAAGAGACCCAGTACTTC	CASSLLAEVEETQYF
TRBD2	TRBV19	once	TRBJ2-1	TGTGCCAGTAGTATCAGACTAGCGGGAGTAGGGTCCTACAATGAGCAGTTCTTC	CASSIRLAGVGSYNEQFF
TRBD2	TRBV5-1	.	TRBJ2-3	TGCGCCAGCAGCTTCCAGGGGTCGCGGGGGGGTACAGATACGCAGTATTTT	CASSFQGSRGGTDTQYF
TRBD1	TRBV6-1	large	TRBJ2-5	TGTGCCAGCAGGAATAACAGGGGAAGGACCCAGTACTTC	CASRNNRGRTQYF
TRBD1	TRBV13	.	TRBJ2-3	TGTGCCAGCAGCTTAGCGACAGGGGGCGTAGATACGCAGTATTTT	CASSLATGGVDTQYF
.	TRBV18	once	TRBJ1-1	TGTGCCAGCTCACCTCGGGGGGCGTACACTGAAGCTTTCTTT	CASSPRGAYTEAFF
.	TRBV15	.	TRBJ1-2	TGTGCCACCAGCAGAGATTATGGGGTGCGGGTCCAAGGTACCTTC	CATSRDYGVRVQGTF